The 7 T cell receptor beta chains listed next were all sequenced from one sample in a study of T cells after yellow fever vaccination. TCRdb analysed the 5' RACE reads with MiXCR anew, one entry per CDR3 protein. The profile shows a few hundred thousand distinct CDR3 sequences, about a sixth of them singletons. The sequencing here drew on PBMCs, taken 5 to 6 days after the first yellow fever vaccination. Receptor source: a man between 18 and 29 years old who received the YFV17D yellow fever vaccine.

The rearrangement joins TRBV7-9 to TRBJ2-5; no reliable D call. Trimming stripped 10 bases from V and 5 bases from J, with 14 bases between. The germline gives CDR1 SEHNR, CDR2 FQNEAQ (reference sequence). The CDR3 covers 12 residues. CDR3 amino acids: CATFFLGETQYF. The CDR3 DNA sequence: TGTGCCACCTTCTTCTTGGGGGAGACCCAGTACTTC. Combining the CDR3 with reference TRBV7-9 and TRBJ2-5 gives the whole variable domain DTGVSQNPRHKITKRGQNVTFRCDPISEHNRLYWYRQTLGQGPEFLTYFQNEAQLEKSRLLSDRFSAERPKGSFSTLEIQRTEQGDSAMYLCATFFLGETQYFGPGTRLLVL.

The rearrangement links TRBV19 to TRBJ1-5; D possibly corresponds to TRBD1 (6 bases). The germline V gene has CDR1 LNHDA and CDR2 SQIVND (reference sequence). V dropped 7 bases and J dropped 4 bases, with 11 bases sitting between them. The CDR3 sequence is 13 residues long. CDR3 amino acids: CASTGAANQPQHF. The CDR3 DNA reads TGTGCCAGTACGGGGGCAGCGAATCAGCCCCAGCATTTT.

This clonotype was recorded a few times. This rearrangement joins TRBV4-2 to TRBJ1-4; 7 bases agree with TRBD1. V lost 6 bases, J lost 8 bases, and 6 bases stayed unmatched. The CDR3 sequence is 13 residues long. Per the germline V gene, CDR1 is LGHNA and CDR2 is YNFKEQ. This CDR3 is CASRKTGTEKLFF. For the CDR3, the DNA is TGTGCCAGCAGGAAGACAGGGACCGAAAAACTGTTTTTT.

The CDR3 here is CASSQASDRAYEQYF. The CDR3 nucleotides read TGCGCCAGCAGCCAAGCCTCGGACAGGGCCTACGAGCAGTACTTC. This chain joins TRBV4-1 and TRBJ2-7; 8 bases line up with TRBD1. The CDR3 sequence is 15 residues long. CDR1 is MGHRA and CDR2 is YSYEKL in the germline V gene. Germline trimming cut 1 base from V and 2 bases from J; bases unmatched to any gene: 4.

This clonotype was seen at least ten times. The gene calls are TRBV7-2 and TRBJ2-7, with D unresolved. The CDR3 runs 14 residues. V was pared by 5 bases and J by 4 bases, with 15 bases between. Germline V gene sequence: CDR1 SGHTA, CDR2 FQGNSA. In DNA form, the CDR3 reads TGTGCCAGCAGCCTTCTACTGACATCGTACGAGCAGTACTTC. Its translation: CASSLLLTSYEQYF.

The chain employs TRBV21-1 and TRBJ2-7; the table's D call, TRBD1, was not checked against the DNA. TRBV21-1 is a known pseudogene. This CDR3 spans 10 amino acids. The CDR3 protein is CARTGYEQYV. The CDR3 nucleotides read TGTGCCAGAACAGGGTACGAGCAGTACGTC.

This clonotype was observed a few times. The gene calls are TRBV12-3 or TRBV12-4 and TRBJ1-2; 7 bases align to TRBD1. Trimming removed 6 bases from V and 3 bases from J; junction bases left unmatched: 7. CDR3 length: 14 residues. DNA for the CDR3: TGTGCCAGCAGCAGACAGGGTATCCACTATGGCTACACCTTC. Its protein is CASSRQGIHYGYTF.